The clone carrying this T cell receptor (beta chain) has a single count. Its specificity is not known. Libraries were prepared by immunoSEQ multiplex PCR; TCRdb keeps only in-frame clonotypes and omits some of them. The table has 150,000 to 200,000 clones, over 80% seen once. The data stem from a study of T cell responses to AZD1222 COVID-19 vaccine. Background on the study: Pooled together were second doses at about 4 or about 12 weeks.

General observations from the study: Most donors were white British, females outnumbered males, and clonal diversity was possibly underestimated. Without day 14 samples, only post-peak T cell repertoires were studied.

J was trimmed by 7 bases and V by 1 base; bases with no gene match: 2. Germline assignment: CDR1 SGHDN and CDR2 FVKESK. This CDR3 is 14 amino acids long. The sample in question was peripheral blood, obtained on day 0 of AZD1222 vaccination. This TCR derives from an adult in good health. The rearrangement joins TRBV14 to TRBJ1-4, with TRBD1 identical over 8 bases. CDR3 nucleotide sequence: TGTGCCAGCAGCCAAGGACAGGGGATTGAAAAACTGTTTTTT. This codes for CASSQGQGIEKLFF.